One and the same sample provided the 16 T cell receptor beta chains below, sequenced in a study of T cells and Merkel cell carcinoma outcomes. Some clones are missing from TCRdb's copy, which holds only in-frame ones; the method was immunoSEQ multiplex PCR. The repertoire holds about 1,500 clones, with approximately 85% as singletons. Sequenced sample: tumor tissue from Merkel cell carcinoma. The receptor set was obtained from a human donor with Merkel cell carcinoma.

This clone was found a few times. CDR3 sequence reads: CASSFASGRWGADEQFF. CDR3 DNA: TGTGCCAGCAGTTTTGCTAGCGGGAGATGGGGCGCGGATGAGCAGTTCTTC. The chain links TRBV28 to TRBJ2-1; 10 nucleotides agree with TRBD2. The CDR3 runs 17 residues. The germline V gene has CDR1 MDHEN and CDR2 SYDVKM. V shed 3 bases, J shed 8 bases, and the junction held 13 bases outside the gene matches. Complete variable domain (other parts from reference TRBV28 and TRBJ2-1): DVKVTQSSRYLVKRTGEKVFLECVQDMDHENMFWYRQDPGLGLRLIYFSYDVKMKEKGDIPEGYSVSREKKERFSLILESASTNQTSMYLCASSFASGRWGADEQFFGPGTRLTVL.

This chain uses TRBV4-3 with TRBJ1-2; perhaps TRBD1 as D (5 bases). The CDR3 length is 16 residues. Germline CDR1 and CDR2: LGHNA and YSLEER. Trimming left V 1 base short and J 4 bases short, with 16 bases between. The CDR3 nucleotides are TGCGCCAGCAGCCAAGGACGGGACGGTTCCTTCTATGGCTACACCTTC. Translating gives CASSQGRDGSFYGYTF.

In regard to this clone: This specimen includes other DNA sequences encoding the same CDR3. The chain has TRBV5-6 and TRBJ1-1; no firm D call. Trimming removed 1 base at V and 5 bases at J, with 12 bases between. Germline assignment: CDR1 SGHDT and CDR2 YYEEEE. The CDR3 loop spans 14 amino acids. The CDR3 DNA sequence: TGTGCCAGCAGCTTGTATTTTGTGGGAACTGAAGCTTTCTTT. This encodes CASSLYFVGTEAFF.

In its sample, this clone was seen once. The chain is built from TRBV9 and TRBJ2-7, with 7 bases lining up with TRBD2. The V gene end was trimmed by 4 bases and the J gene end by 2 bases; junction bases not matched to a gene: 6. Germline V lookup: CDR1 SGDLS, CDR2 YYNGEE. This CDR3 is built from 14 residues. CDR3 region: CASSRDYPTYEQYF. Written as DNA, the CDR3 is TGTGCCAGCAGCCGGGACTACCCGACCTACGAGCAGTACTTC.

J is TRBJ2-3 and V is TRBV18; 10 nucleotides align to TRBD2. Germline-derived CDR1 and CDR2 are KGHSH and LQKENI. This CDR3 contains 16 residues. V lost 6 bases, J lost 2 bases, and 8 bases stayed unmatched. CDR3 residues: CASSLLAGEDTDTQYF. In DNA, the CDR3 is TGTGCCAGCTCGTTGCTAGCGGGAGAGGACACAGATACGCAGTATTTT.

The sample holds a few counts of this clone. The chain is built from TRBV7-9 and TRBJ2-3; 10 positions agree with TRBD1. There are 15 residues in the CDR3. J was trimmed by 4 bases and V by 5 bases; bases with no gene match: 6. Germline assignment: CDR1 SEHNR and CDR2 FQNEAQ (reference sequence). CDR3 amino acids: CASSTRQGAADTQYF. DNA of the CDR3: TGTGCCAGCAGCACCCGACAGGGGGCGGCAGATACGCAGTATTTT.

The CDR3 loop is CASSSTGENTEAFF. The CDR3 DNA reads as TGTGCCAGCAGTTCGACAGGGGAGAACACTGAAGCTTTCTTT. This sequence joins TRBV7-3 and TRBJ1-1; 8 bases fit TRBD1. This CDR3 is built from 14 residues. V was clipped by 6 bases and J by 1 base; unmatched bases: 4. CDR1 is SGHTA and CDR2 is FQGTGA in the germline V gene.

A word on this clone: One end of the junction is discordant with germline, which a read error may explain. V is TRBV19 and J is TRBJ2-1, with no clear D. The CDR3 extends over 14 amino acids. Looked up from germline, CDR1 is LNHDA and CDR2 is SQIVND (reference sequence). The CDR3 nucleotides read TGTGCCATTAGTTCAGCGCCTTCCTACAATGAGCAGTTCTTC. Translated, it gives CAISSAPSYNEQFF. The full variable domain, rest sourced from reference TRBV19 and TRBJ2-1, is DGGITQSPKYLFRKEGQNVTLSCEQNLNHDAMYWYRQDPGQGLRLIYYSQIVNDFQKGDIAEGYSVSREKKESFPLTVTSAQKNPTAFYLCAISSAPSYNEQFFGPGTRLTVL.

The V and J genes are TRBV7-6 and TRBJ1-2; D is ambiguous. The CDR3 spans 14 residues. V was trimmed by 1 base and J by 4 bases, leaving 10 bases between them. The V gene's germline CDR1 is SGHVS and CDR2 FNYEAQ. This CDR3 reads CASSLEAVGYGYTF. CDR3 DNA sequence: TGTGCCAGCAGCTTAGAGGCAGTGGGCTATGGCTACACCTTC.

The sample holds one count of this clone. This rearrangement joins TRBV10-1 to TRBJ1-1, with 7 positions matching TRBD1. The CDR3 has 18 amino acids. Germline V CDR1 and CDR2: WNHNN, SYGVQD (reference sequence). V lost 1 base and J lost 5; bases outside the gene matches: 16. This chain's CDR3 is CASSELRGQGGSKTEAFF. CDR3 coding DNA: TGCGCCAGCAGTGAGTTGAGGGGGCAGGGGGGGTCAAAGACTGAAGCTTTCTTT.

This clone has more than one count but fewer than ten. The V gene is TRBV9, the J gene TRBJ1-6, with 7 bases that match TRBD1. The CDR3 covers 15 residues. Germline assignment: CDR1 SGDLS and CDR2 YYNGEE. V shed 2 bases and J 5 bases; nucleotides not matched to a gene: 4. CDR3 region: CASSVGDSNNSPLHF. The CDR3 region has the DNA TGTGCCAGCAGCGTGGGGGACAGCAATAATTCACCCCTCCACTTT.

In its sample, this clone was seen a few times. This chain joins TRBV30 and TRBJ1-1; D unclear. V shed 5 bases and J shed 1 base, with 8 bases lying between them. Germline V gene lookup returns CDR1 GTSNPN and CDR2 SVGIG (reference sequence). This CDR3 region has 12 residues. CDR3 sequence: CAWASSNTEAFF. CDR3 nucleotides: TGTGCCTGGGCCTCTTCGAACACTGAAGCTTTCTTT.

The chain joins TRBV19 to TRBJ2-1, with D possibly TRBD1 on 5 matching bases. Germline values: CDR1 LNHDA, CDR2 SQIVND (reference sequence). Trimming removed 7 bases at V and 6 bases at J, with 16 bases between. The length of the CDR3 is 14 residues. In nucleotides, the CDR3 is TGTGCCAGTAAGTTACAAAGGGGCGGCAATGAGCAGTTCTTC. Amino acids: CASKLQRGGNEQFF. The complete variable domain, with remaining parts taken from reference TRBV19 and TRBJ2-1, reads DGGITQSPKYLFRKEGQNVTLSCEQNLNHDAMYWYRQDPGQGLRLIYYSQIVNDFQKGDIAEGYSVSREKKESFPLTVTSAQKNPTAFYLCASKLQRGGNEQFFGPGTRLTVL.

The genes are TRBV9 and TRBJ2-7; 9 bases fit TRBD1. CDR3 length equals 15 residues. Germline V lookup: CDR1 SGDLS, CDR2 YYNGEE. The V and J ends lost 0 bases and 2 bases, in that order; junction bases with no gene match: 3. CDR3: CASSVAGTGTYEQYF. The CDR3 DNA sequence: TGTGCCAGCAGCGTAGCTGGGACAGGGACCTACGAGCAGTACTTC. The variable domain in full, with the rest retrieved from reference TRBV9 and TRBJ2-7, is DSGVTQTPKHLITATGQRVTLRCSPRSGDLSVYWYQQSLDQGLQFLIQYYNGEERAKGNILERFSAQQFPDLHSELNLSSLELGDSALYFCASSVAGTGTYEQYFGPGTRLTVT.

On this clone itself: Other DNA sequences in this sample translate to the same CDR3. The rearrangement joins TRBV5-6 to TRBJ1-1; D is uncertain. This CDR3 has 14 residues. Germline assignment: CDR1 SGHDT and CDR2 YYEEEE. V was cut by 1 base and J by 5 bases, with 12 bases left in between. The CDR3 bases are TGTGCCAGCAGCTTGTATTTTGTAGGAACTGAAGCTTTCTTT. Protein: CASSLYFVGTEAFF.

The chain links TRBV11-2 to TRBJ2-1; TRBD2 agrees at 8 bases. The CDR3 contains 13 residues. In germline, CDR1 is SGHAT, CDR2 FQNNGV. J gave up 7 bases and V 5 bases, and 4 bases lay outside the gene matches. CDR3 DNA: TGTGCCAGCAGCCCCGGACTAGCAAATGAGCAGTTCTTC. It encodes CASSPGLANEQFF. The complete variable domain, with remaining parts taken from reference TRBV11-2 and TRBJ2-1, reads EAGVAQSPRYKIIEKRQSVAFWCNPISGHATLYWYQQILGQGPKLLIQFQNNGVVDDSQLPKDRFSAERLKGVDSTLKIQPAKLEDSAVYLCASSPGLANEQFFGPGTRLTVL.